Given below is one T cell receptor (beta chain) in context. Methods used by the authors: Reference gene primers were amplified, and this amplification served to estimate nucleated cell counts. Libraries were prepared by immunoSEQ multiplex PCR; TCRdb keeps only in-frame clonotypes and omits some of them. V, J and clone size are those of that table, while D and trimming were read from the DNA. The repertoire consists of about 90,000 clones, with less than 85% occurring once and the leading ten covering roughly 7.3%. The sample comes from a study of blood T cell repertoires in COVID-19. Study-wide background: T cells, B-cell-depleted T cells, or PBMCs supplied cDNA or gDNA.

J lost 7 bases, V lost 0 bases, and 6 bases had no gene match. CDR3 size: 15 residues. From germline, CDR1 is SGDLS and CDR2 YYNGEE. This chain uses TRBV9 with TRBJ2-1; 8 bases align to TRBD2. What was sequenced was peripheral blood. The receptor was isolated from a man between 65 and 85 years old with acute or convalescent COVID-19. The CDR3 reads CASSVEGTRSNEQFF. In DNA form, the CDR3 reads TGTGCCAGCAGCGTAGAGGGGACTAGATCAAATGAGCAGTTCTTC.